Included here is one T cell receptor (beta chain) sequence, with context. These data belong to a study of blood T cell repertoires in COVID-19. Generated by immunoSEQ multiplex PCR, the TCRdb table keeps only in-frame clones and is missing some. This sample has about 250,000 clones, with around 87% found just once. This receptor was obtained from a woman aged 45-60 years who had recovered from COVID-19. The sample taken for sequencing was PBMCs or T cells enriched from blood (not recorded which).

The CDR3 region is CASSPDSQSPETQYF. Written as DNA, the CDR3 is TGTGCCAGCAGCCCGGACTCTCAAAGCCCAGAGACCCAGTACTTC. The chain couples TRBV7-9 to TRBJ2-5; tentatively, D is TRBD2 (5 bases). Trimming removed 5 bases from V and 4 bases from J, with 17 bases in between. Germline-derived CDR1 and CDR2 are SEHNR and FQNEAQ (reference sequence). CDR3 size: 15 residues.